This note documents a single TCR beta chain sequence. The data originate from a study of cytomegalovirus exposure and HLA in healthy donors. PCR was performed using 60 Vbeta and 13 Jbeta primers. The assay was immunoSEQ multiplex PCR, and TCRdb's table has in-frame clones only and misses some. The sample lists over 150,000 clones; roughly 79% were seen once. The specimen was PBMCs. This receptor was obtained from a woman aged 45-65 years in good health and CMV-seropositive.

Here the CDR3 reads CASSLAGDQETQYF. CDR3 DNA: TGTGCCAGTAGTTTAGCGGGGGACCAAGAGACCCAGTACTTC. This rearrangement joins TRBV19 to TRBJ2-5; 9 bases map to TRBD2. The CDR3 is made up of 14 amino acids. From germline, CDR1 is LNHDA and CDR2 SQIVND (reference sequence). V shed 5 bases, J shed 0 bases, and the junction held 1 base outside the gene matches.